The present T cell receptor (beta chain) was sequenced within a study of early T cells in non-severe SARS-CoV-2 infection. Overall study results and limits: Anti-spike CD8 responses were favored in VDJdb matching, and private and CD4 specificities were missed.

Germline CDR1 reads DFQATT; CDR2 reads SNEGSKA (reference sequence). The germline V and J ends were trimmed by 7 bases and 5 bases, with 21 bases remaining between them. CDR3 length: 15 residues. This clonotype was counted at least ten times. Its antigen is undetermined. The library protocol tagged individual cDNA molecules with unique molecular identifiers. TCRdb itself ran the 5' RACE reads through MiXCR, one entry per CDR3 protein. In the table there are about 60,000 distinct CDR3 sequences, approximately 12% of which are singletons. This sequence originates from an adult who was a healthcare worker with PCR-confirmed SARS-CoV-2 infection or an uninfected control (not recorded which). The specimen was whole blood. The J gene is TRBJ2-1, the V gene TRBV20-1; D is perhaps TRBD2 (6 bases). The chain's CDR3 is CSGNPGTLGNNEQFF. CDR3 DNA sequence: TGCAGTGGTAATCCCGGGACTCTGGGGAACAATGAGCAGTTCTTC.